The rows below give T cell receptor beta chains drawn from one sample of a study of blood T cell repertoires in COVID-19. The table came from immunoSEQ multiplex PCR; TCRdb's copy has only in-frame clones and leaves some out. The sample yields 250,000 or so clones, 80% to 85% seen once. Specimen: peripheral blood. These TCRs come from a woman aged 40-49 years who had recovered from COVID-19. The CDR3 runs from the conserved cysteine through the conserved F or W. The D gene is left open where the match is weak. The listing skips clone size in some rows; elsewhere it reads once, few, many or a size class.

cdr3_length	clone_size	v_call	j_call	d_call	cdr3_aa	cdr3_nt
16	.	TRBV30	TRBJ2-2	.	CAWSGVGGPNTGELFF	TGTGCCTGGAGTGGCGTGGGGGGGCCGAACACCGGGGAGCTGTTTTTT
16	.	TRBV7-2	TRBJ1-2	TRBD1	CASSKNSGTGVYGYTF	TGTGCCAGCAGCAAAAACTCCGGGACAGGGGTTTATGGCTACACCTTC
15	.	TRBV6-4	TRBJ2-3	TRBD2	CASSHKTSGGETQYF	TGTGCCAGCAGTCACAAGACTAGCGGGGGAGAAACGCAGTATTTT
15	.	TRBV7-9	TRBJ2-3	TRBD1	CASSPNRGSTDTQYF	TGTGCCAGCAGTCCTAACAGGGGAAGCACAGATACGCAGTATTTT
17	.	TRBV15	TRBJ1-6	.	CATSRDPDSAYNSPLHF	TGTGCCACCAGCAGAGATCCCGACAGTGCCTATAATTCACCCCTCCACTTT
13	.	TRBV2	TRBJ1-1	TRBD1	CASQGVGNTEAFF	TGTGCCAGTCAGGGGGTTGGGAACACTGAAGCTTTCTTT
15	.	TRBV29-1	TRBJ2-1	TRBD2	CSARRTAGGFNEQFF	TGCAGCGCCAGGCGGACTGCGGGGGGTTTCAATGAGCAGTTCTTC
15	.	TRBV28	TRBJ1-6	TRBD1	CASSWGDRRNSPLHF	TGTGCCAGCAGTTGGGGGGACAGGAGGAATTCACCCCTCCACTTT
13	.	TRBV18	TRBJ2-5	.	CASSPTGLETQYF	TGTGCCAGCTCACCAACAGGGTTGGAGACCCAGTACTTC
13	few	TRBV7-9	TRBJ1-1	.	CASSFDMTTEAFF	TGTGCCAGCAGCTTTGACATGACCACTGAAGCTTTCTTT
15	.	TRBV11-3	TRBJ2-5	TRBD1	CASSPGQGASETQYF	TGTGCCAGCAGCCCGGGACAGGGGGCATCTGAGACCCAGTACTTC
15	.	TRBV13	TRBJ2-1	TRBD1	CASSFRTGVYNEQFF	TGTGCCAGCAGCTTCCGGACAGGGGTGTACAATGAGCAGTTCTTC
14	.	TRBV4-2	TRBJ1-2	.	CASSQDEAEGGYTF	TGTGCCAGCAGCCAAGATGAGGCCGAGGGAGGCTACACCTTC
16	.	TRBV5-4	TRBJ2-2	TRBD1	CASSSGQDRNTGELFF	TGTGCCAGCAGCTCAGGACAGGACCGAAACACCGGGGAGCTGTTTTTT
16	.	TRBV5-6	TRBJ2-3	TRBD1	CASSNRQGKASGTQYF	TGTGCCAGCAGCAACAGACAGGGGAAGGCGTCAGGTACGCAGTATTTT
15	.	TRBV27	TRBJ2-1	TRBD2	CATQGAGGLLSEQFF	TGTGCCACCCAGGGAGCGGGGGGTCTTCTGAGTGAGCAGTTCTTC
14	.	TRBV6-5	TRBJ1-5	.	CASSYSVGDQPQHF	TGTGCCAGCAGTTACTCTGTTGGAGATCAGCCCCAGCATTTT
14	.	TRBV7-9	TRBJ2-5	TRBD2	CASSWTSGQETQYF	TGTGCCAGCAGCTGGACTAGCGGCCAAGAGACCCAGTACTTC
13	.	TRBV30	TRBJ1-1	.	CAWRDSRNTEAFF	TGTGCCTGGCGTGACAGTAGGAACACTGAAGCTTTCTTT
14	.	TRBV18	TRBJ1-5	.	CASSPQGNNQPQHF	TGTGCCAGCTCACCCCAGGGGAACAATCAGCCCCAGCATTTT
14	.	TRBV19	TRBJ1-4	TRBD1	CASHDREHNEKLFF	TGTGCCAGTCATGACAGGGAACATAATGAAAAACTGTTTTTT
13	once	TRBV18	TRBJ2-7	TRBD1	CASSRDRGQEQYF	TGTGCCAGCTCACGGGACAGGGGGCAGGAGCAGTACTTC
12	once	TRBV11-2	TRBJ2-5	.	CASSSIRETQYF	TGTGCCAGCAGCTCTATTCGAGAGACCCAGTACTTC
15	once	TRBV2	TRBJ2-1	TRBD1	CASSGQGRSYNEQFF	TGTGCCAGCAGTGGACAGGGCAGGTCCTACAATGAGCAGTTCTTC
14	.	TRBV5-5	TRBJ2-7	.	CASSLGTVLYEQYF	TGTGCCAGCAGCTTGGGGACAGTTCTCTACGAGCAGTACTTC
12	.	TRBV5-8	TRBJ2-5	.	CASSWTQQTQYF	TGTGCCAGCAGCTGGACACAGCAGACCCAGTACTTC
15	.	TRBV28	TRBJ2-5	TRBD1	CASSSTGTGKETQYF	TGTGCCAGCAGTTCGACCGGGACAGGAAAAGAGACCCAGTACTTC
14	.	TRBV15	TRBJ2-5	.	CATSRGGEQKTQYF	TGTGCCACCAGCAGAGGAGGCGAGCAGAAGACCCAGTACTTC
16	few	TRBV10-3	TRBJ2-3	.	CAISLLDTQPTDTQYF	TGTGCCATCAGCCTTCTTGACACCCAACCCACAGATACGCAGTATTTT
15	.	TRBV3-1/TRBV3-2	TRBJ1-6	TRBD1	CASSQVWTGDSPLHF	TGTGCCAGCAGCCAAGTTTGGACAGGGGATTCACCCCTCCACTTT
11	.	TRBV28	TRBJ2-7	.	CATEQGYEQYF	TGTGCCACCGAACAGGGCTACGAGCAGTACTTC
14	.	TRBV30	TRBJ2-7	.	CAWSDGRYSYEQYF	TGTGCCTGGAGTGATGGCAGGTACTCCTACGAGCAGTACTTC
16	.	TRBV7-9	TRBJ1-5	.	CASSLVTGSEGQPQHF	TGTGCCAGCAGCTTAGTTACAGGGAGCGAAGGTCAGCCCCAGCATTTT
15	.	TRBV30	TRBJ2-1	TRBD1	CAWSILTGYYNEQFF	TGTGCCTGGAGTATTCTGACAGGGTATTACAATGAGCAGTTCTTC
15	.	TRBV18	TRBJ1-1	TRBD1	CASSPGQGENTEAFF	TGTGCCAGCTCACCCGGACAGGGGGAGAACACTGAAGCTTTCTTT
13	.	TRBV6-6	TRBJ2-1	.	CASSYSLNNEQFF	TGTGCCAGCAGTTACTCCCTTAATAATGAGCAGTTCTTC
16	few	TRBV11-2	TRBJ2-2	.	CASSLLGVANTGELFF	TGTGCCAGCAGCTTATTGGGAGTCGCGAACACCGGGGAGCTGTTTTTT
13	.	TRBV28	TRBJ2-3	.	CASIHTSGATQYF	TGTGCCAGCATCCATACCTCGGGTGCGACGCAGTATTTT
17	.	TRBV4-1	TRBJ2-5	TRBD2	CASSQERSGGLQETQYF	TGCGCCAGCAGCCAAGAGAGGAGCGGGGGCCTACAAGAGACCCAGTACTTC
17	once	TRBV7-8	TRBJ2-1	TRBD2	CASSLVRGLANYNEQFF	TGTGCCAGCAGCTTAGTACGGGGACTAGCTAATTACAATGAGCAGTTCTTC
19	.	TRBV3-1/TRBV3-2	TRBJ2-5	.	CASSQVGPASRNYQETQYF	TGTGCCAGCAGCCAAGTTGGCCCAGCATCCAGGAACTACCAAGAGACCCAGTACTTC
14	.	TRBV28	TRBJ2-7	.	CASSSPGSPFEQYF	TGTGCCAGCAGTTCTCCGGGATCACCCTTCGAGCAGTACTTC
15	.	TRBV6-4	TRBJ2-3	.	CASSDRGSGTDTQYF	TGTGCCAGCAGTGATAGGGGGTCGGGCACAGATACGCAGTATTTT
15	.	TRBV2	TRBJ2-3	.	CASSVGRGSAATQYF	TGTGCCAGCAGTGTTGGGAGAGGTAGCGCAGCTACGCAGTATTTT
15	.	TRBV6-5	TRBJ1-5	.	CASSYSAGKNQPQHF	TGTGCCAGCAGTTACTCGGCAGGGAAAAATCAGCCCCAGCATTTT
14	.	TRBV28	TRBJ1-1	.	CASSYSRVTTEAFF	TGTGCCAGCAGCTATAGCAGGGTTACCACTGAAGCTTTCTTT
13	.	TRBV12-3/TRBV12-4	TRBJ2-5	.	CASSRQSQETQYF	TGTGCCAGCAGTCGACAGTCACAAGAGACCCAGTACTTC
13	.	TRBV2	TRBJ1-2	.	CASRSGLGSGYTF	TGTGCCAGCAGGAGTGGGCTTGGGAGCGGCTACACCTTC
15	.	TRBV30	TRBJ2-1	TRBD2	CAWSLGLAAYNEQFF	TGTGCCTGGAGCCTGGGACTAGCGGCCTACAATGAGCAGTTCTTC
16	.	TRBV4-1	TRBJ1-3	.	CASSQVVRGRGNTIYF	TGCGCCAGCAGCCAAGTAGTAAGGGGAAGAGGAAACACCATATATTTT
13	.	TRBV4-2	TRBJ1-5	.	CASSSQADQPQHF	TGTGCCAGCAGCTCTCAAGCGGATCAGCCCCAGCATTTT
12	.	TRBV14	TRBJ2-6	.	CASSQPGGVLTF	TGTGCCAGCAGCCAACCCGGGGGAGTCCTGACTTTC
12	.	TRBV30	TRBJ1-1	.	CAWREISSEAFF	TGTGCCTGGAGAGAGATCTCGAGTGAAGCTTTCTTT
13	.	TRBV28	TRBJ1-4	TRBD1	CASGDRGLKKLFF	TGTGCCAGCGGGGACAGGGGGCTTAAAAAACTGTTTTTT
15	.	TRBV27	TRBJ1-5	.	CASSTGPRSNQPQHF	TGTGCCAGCAGCACAGGGCCTCGTAGCAATCAGCCCCAGCATTTT
15	.	TRBV29-1	TRBJ2-3	.	CSVEVGAAFTDTQYF	TGCAGCGTTGAAGTGGGAGCGGCGTTCACAGATACGCAGTATTTT
13	.	TRBV30	TRBJ1-1	TRBD1	CAWGGTGKEGAFF	TGTGCCTGGGGGGGGACAGGGAAGGAAGGAGCTTTCTTT
14	.	TRBV19	TRBJ1-6	.	CASSITGGGSPLHF	TGTGCCAGTAGTATAACTGGGGGCGGTTCACCCCTCCACTTT